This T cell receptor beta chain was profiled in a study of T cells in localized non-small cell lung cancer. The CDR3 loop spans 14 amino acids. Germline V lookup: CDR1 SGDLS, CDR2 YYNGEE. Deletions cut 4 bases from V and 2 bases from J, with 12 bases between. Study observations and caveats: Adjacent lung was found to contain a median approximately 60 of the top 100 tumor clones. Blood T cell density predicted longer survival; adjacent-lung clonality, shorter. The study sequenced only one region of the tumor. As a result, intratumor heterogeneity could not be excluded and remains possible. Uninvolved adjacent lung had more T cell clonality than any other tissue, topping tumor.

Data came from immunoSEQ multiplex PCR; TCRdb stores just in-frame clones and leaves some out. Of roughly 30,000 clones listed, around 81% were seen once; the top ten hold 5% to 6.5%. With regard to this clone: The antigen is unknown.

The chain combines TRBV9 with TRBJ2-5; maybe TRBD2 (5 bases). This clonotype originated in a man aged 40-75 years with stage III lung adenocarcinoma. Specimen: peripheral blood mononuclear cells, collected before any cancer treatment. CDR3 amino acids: CASSPRADQETQYF. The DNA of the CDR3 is TGTGCCAGCAGCCCCCGAGCGGATCAAGAGACCCAGTACTTC.